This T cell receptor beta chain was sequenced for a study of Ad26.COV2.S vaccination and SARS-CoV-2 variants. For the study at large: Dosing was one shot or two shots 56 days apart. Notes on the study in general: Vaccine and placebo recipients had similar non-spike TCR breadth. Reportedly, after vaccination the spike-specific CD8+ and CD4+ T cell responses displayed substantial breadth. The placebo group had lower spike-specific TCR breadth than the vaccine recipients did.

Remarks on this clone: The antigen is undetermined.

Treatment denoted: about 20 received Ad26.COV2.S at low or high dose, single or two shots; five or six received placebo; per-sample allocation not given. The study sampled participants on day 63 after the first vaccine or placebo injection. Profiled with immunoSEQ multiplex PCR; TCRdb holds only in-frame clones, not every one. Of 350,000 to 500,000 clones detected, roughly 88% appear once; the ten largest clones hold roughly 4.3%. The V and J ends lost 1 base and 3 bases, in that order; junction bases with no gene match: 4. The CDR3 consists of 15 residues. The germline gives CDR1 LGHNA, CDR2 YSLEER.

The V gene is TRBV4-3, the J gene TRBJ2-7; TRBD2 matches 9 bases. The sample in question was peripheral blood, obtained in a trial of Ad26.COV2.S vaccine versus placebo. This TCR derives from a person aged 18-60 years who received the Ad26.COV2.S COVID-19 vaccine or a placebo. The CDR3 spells CASSQGGSGSYEQYF. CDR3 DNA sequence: TGCGCCAGCAGCCAAGGCGGTAGCGGGAGCTACGAGCAGTACTTC.